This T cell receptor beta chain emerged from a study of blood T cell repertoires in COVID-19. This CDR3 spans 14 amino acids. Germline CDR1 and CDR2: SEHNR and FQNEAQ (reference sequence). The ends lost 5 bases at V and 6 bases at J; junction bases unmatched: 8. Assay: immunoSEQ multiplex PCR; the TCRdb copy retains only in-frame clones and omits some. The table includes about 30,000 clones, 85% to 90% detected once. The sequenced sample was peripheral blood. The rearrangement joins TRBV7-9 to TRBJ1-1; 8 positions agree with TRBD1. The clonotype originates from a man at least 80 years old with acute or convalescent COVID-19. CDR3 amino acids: CASSLMTGEAEAFF. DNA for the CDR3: TGTGCCAGCAGCCTAATGACAGGGGAGGCTGAAGCTTTCTTT.